This T cell receptor (beta chain) was captured by sequencing in a study of blood T cells in healthy people across ages. Study findings and constraints: Reliance upon unsorted PBMCs precluded definitive naive versus antigen-experienced comparison.

Every sample had a minimum of 6.5 million PBMCs isolated. Each sample provided at least 5 micrograms of extracted total RNA. The CDR3 totals 17 residues. Germline V lookup: CDR1 MGHRA, CDR2 YSYEKL. After removal of 5 bases from V and 3 bases from J, the junction contained 14 bases not matched to a gene. Comment on this clonotype: Its antigen remains unknown.

The second PCR ran roughly 7 to 12 cycles with a sample-barcoded 5' primer and J-beta primers. MiXCR was run by TCRdb on the 5' RACE reads, yielding one entry per CDR3 protein. The table lists about 1.1 million distinct CDR3 sequences, more than 30% of them singletons, with around 14% in the top ten. The gene calls are TRBV4-1 and TRBJ1-1; TRBD1 agrees at 8 bases. The sequencing input was blood. This TCR was sampled from a man aged 18 to 30 in good health. The CDR3 protein is CASSKGAEDRVDTEAFF. CDR3 bases: TGCGCCAGCAGCAAAGGGGCCGAGGACAGGGTAGACACTGAAGCTTTCTTT.